This T cell receptor (beta chain) was obtained from a study of cytomegalovirus exposure and HLA in healthy donors. This CDR3 region has 16 residues. Germline V lookup: CDR1 MDHEN, CDR2 SYDVKM. Trimming took 8 bases from V and 5 from J, leaving 22 bases between them. A word on this clone: Its target is not known.

Study-wide findings and caveats: The study labeled more than 150 TCR beta chains cytomegalovirus-associated.

Vbeta (60) and Jbeta (13) primers were used in the PCR. This table comes from immunoSEQ multiplex PCR, and its TCRdb copy is limited to in-frame clones, with some not included. The repertoire holds 81,000 or so clones, 77% seen once, with roughly 3.2% in the top ten. The specimen sequenced was PBMCs. This chain joins TRBV28 and TRBJ2-1; maybe TRBD2 (6 bases). The TCR sequence derives from a middle-aged man in good health and CMV-seropositive. The CDR3 region is CASSQATETRHNEQFF. CDR3 DNA sequence: TGTGCCAGCTCACAAGCAACGGAGACTAGACACAATGAGCAGTTCTTC.